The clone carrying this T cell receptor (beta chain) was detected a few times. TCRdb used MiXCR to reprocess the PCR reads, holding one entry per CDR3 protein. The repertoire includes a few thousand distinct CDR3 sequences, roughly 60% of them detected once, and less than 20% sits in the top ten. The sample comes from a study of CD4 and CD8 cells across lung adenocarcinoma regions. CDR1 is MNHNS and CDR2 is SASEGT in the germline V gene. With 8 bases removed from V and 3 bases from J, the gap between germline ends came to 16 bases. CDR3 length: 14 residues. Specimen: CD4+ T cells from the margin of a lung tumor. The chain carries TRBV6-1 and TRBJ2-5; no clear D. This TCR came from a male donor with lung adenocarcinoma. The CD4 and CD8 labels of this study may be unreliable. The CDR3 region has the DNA TGTGCCAGCGGCTCGACACCACTGGAAGAGACCCAGTACTTC. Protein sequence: CASGSTPLEETQYF.